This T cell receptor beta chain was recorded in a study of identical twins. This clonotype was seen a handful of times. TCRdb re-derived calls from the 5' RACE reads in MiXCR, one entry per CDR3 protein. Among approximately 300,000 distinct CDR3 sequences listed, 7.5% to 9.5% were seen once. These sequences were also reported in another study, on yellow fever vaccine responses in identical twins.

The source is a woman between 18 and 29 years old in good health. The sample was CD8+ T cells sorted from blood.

The CDR3 spells CASSLTNDRDTPNPLYEQYF. The CDR3 DNA follows: TGTGCCAGCAGCTTAACTAACGACCGGGACACCCCAAACCCCCTATACGAGCAGTACTTC. The chain is built from TRBV13 and TRBJ2-7; maybe TRBD1 (6 bases). V lost 2 bases and J lost 4, with 30 bases in between. The CDR3 sequence is 20 residues long. Germline CDR1 reads PRHDT; CDR2 reads FYEKMQ (reference sequence).